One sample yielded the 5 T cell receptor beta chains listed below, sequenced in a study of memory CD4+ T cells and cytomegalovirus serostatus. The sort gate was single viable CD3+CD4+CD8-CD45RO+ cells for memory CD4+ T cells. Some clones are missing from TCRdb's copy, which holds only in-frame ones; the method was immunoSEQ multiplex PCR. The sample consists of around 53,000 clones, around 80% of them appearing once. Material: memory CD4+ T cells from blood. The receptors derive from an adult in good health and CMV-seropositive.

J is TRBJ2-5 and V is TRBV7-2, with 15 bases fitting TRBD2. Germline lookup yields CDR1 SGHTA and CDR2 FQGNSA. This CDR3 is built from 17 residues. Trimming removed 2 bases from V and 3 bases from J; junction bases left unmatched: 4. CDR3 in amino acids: CASSLPGLAGGKETQYF. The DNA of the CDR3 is TGTGCCAGCAGCTTACCGGGACTAGCGGGAGGTAAAGAGACCCAGTACTTC.

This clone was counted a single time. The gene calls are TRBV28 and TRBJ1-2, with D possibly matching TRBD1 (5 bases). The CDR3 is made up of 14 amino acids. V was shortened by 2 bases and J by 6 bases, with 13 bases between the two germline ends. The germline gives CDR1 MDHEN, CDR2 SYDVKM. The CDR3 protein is CASSLAGRSHGYTF. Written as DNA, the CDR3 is TGTGCCAGCAGTTTAGCAGGGAGATCCCATGGCTACACCTTC.

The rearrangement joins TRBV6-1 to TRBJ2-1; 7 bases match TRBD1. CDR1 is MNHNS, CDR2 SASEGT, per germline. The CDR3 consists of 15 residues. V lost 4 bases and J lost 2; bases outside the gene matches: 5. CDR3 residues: CASSGDRNPYNEQFF. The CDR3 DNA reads TGTGCCAGCAGTGGGGACAGAAACCCCTACAATGAGCAGTTCTTC.

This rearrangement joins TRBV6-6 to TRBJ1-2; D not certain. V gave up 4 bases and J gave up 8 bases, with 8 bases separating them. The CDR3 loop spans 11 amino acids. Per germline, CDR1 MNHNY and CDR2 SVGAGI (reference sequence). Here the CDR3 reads CASSLRPGYTF. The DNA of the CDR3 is TGTGCCAGCAGTTTAAGACCCGGCTACACCTTC.

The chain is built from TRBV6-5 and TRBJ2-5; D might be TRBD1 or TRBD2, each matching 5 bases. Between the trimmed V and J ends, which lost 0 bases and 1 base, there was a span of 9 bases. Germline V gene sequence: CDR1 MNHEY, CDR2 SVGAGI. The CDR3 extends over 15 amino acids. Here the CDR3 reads CASSYSGAFQETQYF. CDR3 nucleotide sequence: TGTGCCAGCAGTTACTCCGGGGCGTTCCAAGAGACCCAGTACTTC.